The 29 T cell receptor beta chains below come from one sample, sequenced in a study of blood T cell repertoires in COVID-19. Sequencing used immunoSEQ multiplex PCR; TCRdb keeps in-frame clones, though not all of them. The sample consists of fewer than 300,000 clones, roughly 90% of them appearing once. The specimen was peripheral blood. These receptors came from a man aged 25 to 40 with acute or convalescent COVID-19.

The rearrangement joins TRBV5-1 to TRBJ2-5, with 7 bases identical to TRBD1. Germline lookup yields CDR1 SGHRS and CDR2 YFSETQ. V gave up 0 bases and J gave up 4 bases; unmatched junction bases: 6. CDR3 length: 15 residues. CDR3 loop: CASSLERQGGETQYF. The CDR3 nucleotides are TGCGCCAGCAGCTTGGAACGACAGGGTGGAGAGACCCAGTACTTC.

The chain carries TRBV27 and TRBJ2-7; TRBD2 might be the D (6 bases). The CDR3 runs 13 residues. The V end lost 3 bases, the J end lost 2 bases, and 8 bases lay between the germline ends. CDR1 MNHEY and CDR2 SMNVEV come from the germline V gene (reference sequence). Here the CDR3 DNA reads TGTGCCAGCAGTTTCAGGGAGGCCTACGAGCAGTACTTC. Translation gives CASSFREAYEQYF.

In DNA form, the CDR3 reads TGTGCCAGCAGCTTGGTCAGGGCCTCTGGGGCCAACGTCCTGACTTTC. Its protein is CASSLVRASGANVLTF. The chain joins TRBV5-6 to TRBJ2-6, with a weak D call TRBD1 (5 bases). Germline assignment: CDR1 SGHDT and CDR2 YYEEEE. Trimming took off 0 bases at V and 0 bases at J, with 7 bases between the two ends. The CDR3 has 16 amino acids.

The V gene is TRBV11-3, the J gene TRBJ1-3, with 7 nucleotides matching TRBD1. CDR3 length equals 16 residues. Germline assignment: CDR1 SGHNT and CDR2 YENEEA. V dropped 1 base and J dropped 0; count of bases not matched to a gene: 3. The CDR3 reads CASSLGTGDSGNTIYF. CDR3 DNA: TGTGCCAGCAGCTTAGGTACAGGGGACTCTGGAAACACCATATATTTT.

The genes are TRBV7-2 and TRBJ1-1; 7 nucleotides match TRBD1. CDR1 is SGHTA and CDR2 is FQGNSA in the germline V gene. The V gene end was trimmed by 1 base and the J gene end by 3 bases; junction bases not matched to a gene: 2. The CDR3 loop spans 14 amino acids. The CDR3 here is CASSLGQGYTEAFF. CDR3 coding DNA: TGTGCCAGCAGCTTAGGACAGGGTTACACTGAAGCTTTCTTT.

Only one count was recorded for this clone. V is TRBV28 and J is TRBJ2-5; tentative D call: TRBD2 (6 bases). This CDR3 spans 14 amino acids. V was clipped by 4 bases and J by 4 bases, with 13 bases between them. Germline V gene sequence: CDR1 MDHEN, CDR2 SYDVKM. The CDR3 sequence: CASSSTGLLETQYF. CDR3 nucleotide sequence: TGTGCCAGCAGTTCAACCGGACTATTAGAGACCCAGTACTTC.

The rearrangement uses TRBV3-1 (or the pseudogene TRBV3-2) and TRBJ2-7; maybe TRBD2 (5 bases). Germline assignment: CDR1 LGHDT and CDR2 YNNKEL (reference sequence). The CDR3 is made up of 12 amino acids. Trimming cost V 4 bases and J 4 bases, with 8 bases left between them. The CDR3 DNA sequence: TGTGCCAGCAGCCGTCGGGGATACGAGCAGTACTTC. Translated: CASSRRGYEQYF.

The CDR3 DNA sequence: TGTGCCAGCAGTCCCCTCAGGGACAGGGTTTCACCCCTCCACTTT. It yields the protein CASSPLRDRVSPLHF. The chain couples TRBV6-5 to TRBJ1-6; the match to TRBD1 covers 9 bases. Germline assignment: CDR1 MNHEY and CDR2 SVGAGI. J was trimmed by 9 bases and V by 5 bases; bases with no gene match: 8. The CDR3 covers 15 residues.

The V call is TRBV7-8, the J call TRBJ1-1, with D tentatively TRBD1 (5 bases). Trimming shortened V by 1 base and J by 5 bases, and 14 bases separated the two germline ends. Germline-derived CDR1 and CDR2 are SGHVS and FQNEAQ. This CDR3 region has 15 residues. CDR3 protein: CASSLVGGGGTEAFF. The CDR3 nucleotides read TGTGCCAGCAGCTTAGTCGGGGGGGGAGGGACTGAAGCTTTCTTT.

This clone occurred a few times. The V gene is TRBV5-1, the J gene TRBJ1-2; a possible D gene is TRBD1 (6 bases). V was trimmed by 3 bases and J by 7 bases, leaving 13 bases between them. Per the germline V gene, CDR1 is SGHRS and CDR2 is YFSETQ. CDR3 size: 13 residues. The chain's CDR3 is CASSSGVGGGYTF. The CDR3 DNA reads as TGCGCCAGCAGCTCCGGGGTAGGGGGTGGCTACACCTTC.

The chain carries TRBV5-1 and TRBJ2-1; 9 nucleotides agree with TRBD2. V trimming: 1 base; J trimming: 10 bases; junction bases outside the gene matches: 3. Germline CDR1 is SGHRS and CDR2 is YFSETQ. The CDR3 extends over 13 amino acids. The CDR3 bases are TGCGCCAGCAGCTTGACCCTAGCGGGGGAGCAGTTCTTC. Encoded protein: CASSLTLAGEQFF.

V gene TRBV6-5 combines with J gene TRBJ2-3; D not resolved. Deletions cut 6 bases from V and 0 bases from J, with 10 bases between. The V gene's germline CDR1 is MNHEY and CDR2 SVGAGI. The CDR3 extends over 14 amino acids. This CDR3 reads CASRLLESTDTQYF. CDR3 DNA: TGTGCCAGCAGACTACTCGAAAGCACAGATACGCAGTATTTT.

V gene TRBV5-1 combines with J gene TRBJ1-1; 7 bases fit TRBD1. V trimming: 0 bases; J trimming: 0 bases; junction bases outside the gene matches: 5. Germline CDR1 and CDR2: SGHRS and YFSETQ. This CDR3 has 16 amino acids. The CDR3 bases are TGCGCCAGCAGCTTGGGCAGGGGGTTGATGAACACTGAAGCTTTCTTT. Translation: CASSLGRGLMNTEAFF.

The rearrangement links TRBV7-9 to TRBJ2-1; TRBD1 might be the D (6 bases). V lost 4 bases and J lost 7, with 26 bases in between. Per germline, CDR1 SEHNR and CDR2 FQNEAQ (reference sequence). The CDR3 has 18 residues. The CDR3 reads CASSSPRGSTGNSNEQFF. As DNA, the CDR3 is TGTGCCAGCAGCTCTCCACGTGGGTCCACAGGGAATTCAAATGAGCAGTTCTTC.

The J gene is TRBJ1-4, the V gene TRBV3-1 (or the pseudogene TRBV3-2); D is ambiguous. The germline gives CDR1 LGHDT, CDR2 YNNKEL (reference sequence). The CDR3 extends over 16 amino acids. Trimming shortened V by 1 base and J by 7 bases, and 16 bases separated the two germline ends. The CDR3 region has the DNA TGTGCCAGCAGCCAAGTTTCCGCCCTAGAGGGTGAAAAACTGTTTTTT. It yields the protein CASSQVSALEGEKLFF.

The rearrangement joins TRBV30 to TRBJ1-5; D might be TRBD1 (6 bases). Trimming removed 0 bases from V and 0 bases from J, with 15 bases in between. CDR1 and CDR2 (germline): GTSNPN, SVGIG (reference sequence). This CDR3 has 17 residues. The CDR3 bases are TGTGCCTGGAGTGTACGGAATCAGGGGTATAGCAATCAGCCCCAGCATTTT. Its translation is CAWSVRNQGYSNQPQHF.

This chain joins TRBV9 and TRBJ2-1; D might be TRBD1 (6 bases). With 4 bases removed from V and 5 bases from J, the gap between germline ends came to 13 bases. The V gene's germline CDR1 is SGDLS and CDR2 YYNGEE. The CDR3 has 14 residues. The CDR3 DNA reads as TGTGCCAGCAGCCCAAACAGGGAGAACAATGAGCAGTTCTTC. Translation: CASSPNRENNEQFF.

The chain joins TRBV6-5 to TRBJ2-3, with 10 bases aligning to TRBD2. Germline V gives CDR1 MNHEY, CDR2 SVGAGI. V dropped 4 bases and J dropped 2; count of bases not matched to a gene: 6. The CDR3 sequence is 16 residues long. CDR3 in amino acids: CASSSKRGGPTDTQYF. CDR3 in DNA: TGTGCCAGCAGTTCCAAGCGGGGGGGCCCCACAGATACGCAGTATTTT.

This clone was detected once. V is TRBV25-1 and J is TRBJ1-4; 9 nucleotides agree with TRBD1. V shed 6 bases and J 4 bases; nucleotides not matched to a gene: 12. Germline CDR1 reads MGHDK; CDR2 reads SYGVNS. CDR3 length: 17 residues. The CDR3 reads CASSLPWGTGYNEKLFF. CDR3 in DNA: TGTGCCAGCAGCCTACCTTGGGGGACAGGGTATAATGAAAAACTGTTTTTT.

The V and J genes are TRBV6-5 and TRBJ2-1; 9 nucleotides align to TRBD1. The CDR3 covers 16 residues. Germline V CDR1 and CDR2: MNHEY, SVGAGI. V was pared by 4 bases and J by 7 bases, with 11 bases of the junction left unmatched. CDR3: CASSSPDRGLANEQFF. The CDR3 DNA sequence: TGTGCCAGCAGTTCCCCGGACAGGGGATTAGCAAATGAGCAGTTCTTC.

The chain employs TRBV6-5 and TRBJ2-1; 9 bases map to TRBD2. The trim removed 5 bases at V and 6 bases at J, leaving 8 bases unmatched. The CDR3 consists of 15 residues. CDR1 and CDR2 (germline): MNHEY, SVGAGI. This CDR3 is CASSPTSGVINEQFF. The CDR3 bases are TGTGCCAGCAGTCCGACTAGCGGCGTCATCAATGAGCAGTTCTTC.

The J gene is TRBJ2-6, the V gene TRBV6-6, with TRBD1 matching 7 bases. The CDR3 runs to 17 residues. Germline assignment: CDR1 MNHNY and CDR2 SVGAGI (reference sequence). The trim removed 5 bases at V and 0 bases at J, leaving 7 bases unmatched. Here the CDR3 reads CASSRRDRNSGANVLTF. The CDR3 region has the DNA TGTGCCAGCAGTCGCCGGGACAGAAACTCTGGGGCCAACGTCCTGACTTTC.

The J gene is TRBJ2-1, the V gene TRBV5-1; TRBD2 aligns across 8 bases. This CDR3 region has 15 residues. The trim removed 0 bases at V and 5 bases at J, leaving 4 bases unmatched. CDR1 is SGHRS, CDR2 YFSETQ, per germline. CDR3 sequence reads: CASSLGTSSHNEQFF. The CDR3 DNA reads TGCGCCAGCAGCTTGGGGACTAGCTCTCACAATGAGCAGTTCTTC. Based on the CDR3 plus reference TRBV5-1 and TRBJ2-1, the full variable domain is KAGVTQTPRYLIKTRGQQVTLSCSPISGHRSVSWYQQTPGQGLQFLFEYFSETQRNKGNFPGRFSGRQFSNSRSEMNVSTLELGDSALYLCASSLGTSSHNEQFFGPGTRLTVL.

This clone has just one count. The chain uses TRBV28 and TRBJ2-7; D is uncertain. The CDR3 length is 12 residues. V was shortened by 7 bases and J by 3 bases, with 10 bases between the two germline ends. The germline V gene has CDR1 MDHEN and CDR2 SYDVKM. The CDR3 nucleotides read TGTGCCAGCACCTCAGGAAACTACGAGCAGTACTTC. Its protein product is CASTSGNYEQYF.

The chain uses TRBV21-1 and TRBJ1-2; the table assigns TRBD1, which was not confirmed against the DNA. TRBV21-1 is given as a pseudogene. The CDR3 is 14 amino acids. The DNA of the CDR3 is TGTGCCAGCAGCCACCCGGACAGGGACTATGGCTACACCTTC. It is translated as CASSHPDRDYGYTF.

The chain joins TRBV4-2 to TRBJ2-3; TRBD2 aligns across 10 bases. Germline loops: CDR1 LGHNA, CDR2 YNFKEQ. J was trimmed by 3 bases and V by 0 bases; bases with no gene match: 3. The CDR3 spans 16 residues. CDR3 nucleotide sequence: TGTGCCAGCAGCCAAGATCCGGGACTAGCGACAGATACGCAGTATTTT. This translates into CASSQDPGLATDTQYF.

The chain combines TRBV5-1 with TRBJ2-1; TRBD1 aligns across 7 bases. Trimming at V came to 2 bases and at J to 10 bases, leaving 21 bases not matched to a gene. CDR1 and CDR2 (germline): SGHRS, YFSETQ. This CDR3 is built from 18 residues. The CDR3 nucleotides are TGCGCCAGCAGCTTTTTTGCCCTCCGACAGGGTATTGCTAAGGAGCAGTTCTTC. Its protein product is CASSFFALRQGIAKEQFF. The full variable domain, its missing parts supplied by reference TRBV5-1 and TRBJ2-1, is KAGVTQTPRYLIKTRGQQVTLSCSPISGHRSVSWYQQTPGQGLQFLFEYFSETQRNKGNFPGRFSGRQFSNSRSEMNVSTLELGDSALYLCASSFFALRQGIAKEQFFGPGTRLTVL.

This rearrangement joins TRBV5-4 to TRBJ2-5, with 7 nucleotides matching TRBD1. The CDR3 is 14 residues long. Losses at the gene ends were 4 bases for V and 4 bases for J; bases not matched to a gene: 7. Germline assignment: CDR1 SGHNT and CDR2 YYREEE (reference sequence). The CDR3 sequence: CASSRGTDRETQYF. The CDR3 DNA follows: TGTGCCAGCAGCCGTGGGACAGATAGAGAGACCCAGTACTTC.

This clone was detected only once. The J gene is TRBJ1-5, the V gene TRBV28; D possibly corresponds to TRBD1 (5 bases). This CDR3 has 16 residues. Germline V gene sequence: CDR1 MDHEN, CDR2 SYDVKM. The V and J ends lost 2 bases and 1 base respectively, with 12 bases between them. CDR3 nucleotides: TGTGCCAGCAGTTTAGCGGGGCGAGGAAGCAATCAGCCCCAGCATTTT. This sequence encodes CASSLAGRGSNQPQHF.